The 3 T cell receptor beta chains given below trace back to one sample, sequenced in a study of persistence of HIV-infected CD4 T cells. The antigens these receptors bind are not known. Sequencing used immunoSEQ version 4 in survey mode. Data came from immunoSEQ multiplex PCR; TCRdb stores just in-frame clones and leaves some out. The sample contains tens of thousands of clones, almost 85% of which appear only once. The stimulus was lysate of CMV-infected fibroblasts, 8.5 to 10 ug/mL. CD40L-negative CD69-negative CD45RO-high memory CD4+ T cells were sorted as populations depleted of antigen-responding cells. Here the sequenced sample was CD4+ T cells sorted from PBMCs after 18-hour stimulation, taken from a patient who received antiretroviral therapy. Every receptor here comes from an adult man with HIV who was CMV-seropositive.

The table lists this clone with a count of one. This sequence joins TRBV29-1 and TRBJ1-2, with TRBD1 identical over 7 bases. Germline CDR1 reads SQVTM; CDR2 reads ANQGSEA. The CDR3 covers 11 residues. The CDR3 region is CITGADYGYTF. Here the CDR3 DNA reads TGCATAACAGGGGCCGACTATGGCTACACCTTC.

This sequence joins TRBV4-1 and TRBJ2-7, with D unclear. V was cut by 0 bases and J by 2 bases, with 14 bases left in between. The CDR3 has 16 residues. The germline V gene has CDR1 MGHRA and CDR2 YSYEKL. The CDR3 spells CASSQDGLDFPYEQYF. CDR3 nucleotides: TGCGCCAGCAGCCAAGACGGCCTTGATTTCCCCTACGAGCAGTACTTC.

The genes are TRBV5-1 and TRBJ1-4; 7 nucleotides line up with TRBD1. This CDR3 is 16 amino acids long. Per germline, CDR1 SGHRS and CDR2 YFSETQ. J was trimmed by 3 bases and V by 0 bases; bases with no gene match: 5. CDR3 DNA: TGCGCCAGCAGCTTGGACCCGGGACAGTCTAATGAAAAACTGTTTTTT. Translation gives CASSLDPGQSNEKLFF. Supplemented by reference TRBV5-1 and TRBJ1-4, the full variable domain reads KAGVTQTPRYLIKTRGQQVTLSCSPISGHRSVSWYQQTPGQGLQFLFEYFSETQRNKGNFPGRFSGRQFSNSRSEMNVSTLELGDSALYLCASSLDPGQSNEKLFFGSGTQLSVL.